Listed below are T cell receptor beta chains from one sample, sequenced in a study of blood T cell repertoires in COVID-19. The repertoire was sequenced with immunoSEQ multiplex PCR; TCRdb's copy has only in-frame clones and lacks some. The sample shows about 310,000 clones, around nine tenths of them seen only once. Sample: PBMCs or T cells enriched from blood (not recorded which). These receptors were taken from a woman in her twenties or thirties who had recovered from COVID-19. Each CDR3 is given with its conserved first and last residue. A D gene is named only where the DNA matches it firmly. Some rows have no size entry. The others give once, few or many, or a class for an expanded clone.

clone_size	j_call	d_call	v_call	cdr3_nt	cdr3_aa
-	TRBJ2-7	TRBD1	TRBV18	TGTGCCAGCTCACCACCCGGGACAGTTTTGTACGAGCAGTACTTC	CASSPPGTVLYEQYF
-	TRBJ2-3	-	TRBV11-2	TGTGCCAGCAGCCTTACAGGGTCCGGGAGCACAGATACGCAGTATTTT	CASSLTGSGSTDTQYF
-	TRBJ2-7	TRBD1	TRBV5-1	TGCGCCAGCAGTCGTGCGGGACAGGGAACCTACGAGCAGTACTTC	CASSRAGQGTYEQYF
-	TRBJ2-7	TRBD1	TRBV4-3	TGCGCCAGCAGCCTCAACAGGGGGACCCAGGAGCAGTACTTC	CASSLNRGTQEQYF
-	TRBJ2-1	-	TRBV5-8	TGTGCCAGCAGCCCCCTTTACAATGAGCAGTTCTTC	CASSPLYNEQFF
-	TRBJ2-7	TRBD2	TRBV6-5	TGTGCCAGCACCCTTCTAGCTAGCGGCTCCTACGAGCAGTACTTC	CASTLLASGSYEQYF
-	TRBJ1-2	-	TRBV2	TGTGCCAGACTGGACAGCTATGGCTACACCTTC	CARLDSYGYTF
-	TRBJ1-4	-	TRBV4-1	TGCGCCAGCAGCCAAGACGGGGCGGGGGGCGAAAAACTGTTTTTT	CASSQDGAGGEKLFF
once	TRBJ2-1	-	TRBV12-3/TRBV12-4	TGTGCCAGCAGTTTAGAGCGGCTATGGCAGTTCTTC	CASSLERLWQFF
-	TRBJ2-1	-	TRBV4-3	TGCGCCAGCAGCCAAGATTCATCCCCTCGGTACAATGAGCAGTTCTTC	CASSQDSSPRYNEQFF
-	TRBJ2-1	TRBD2	TRBV10-2	TGCGCCAGCAGTGGGCCCCAACTAGCGGGAGGGCTCGGAGGATACAATGAGCAGTTCTTC	CASSGPQLAGGLGGYNEQFF
-	TRBJ1-1	-	TRBV12-3/TRBV12-4	TGTGCCAGCAGATCCGCCTGGGAGGCTGAAGCTTTCTTT	CASRSAWEAEAFF
-	TRBJ1-1	TRBD1	TRBV28	TGTGCCAGCAGTTTGCTCCCGGGACAGGGGAACACTGAAGCTTTCTTT	CASSLLPGQGNTEAFF
-	TRBJ1-2	TRBD1	TRBV5-1	TGCGCCAGCAAAACGAGTGAGGACAGGGCCTATGGCTACACCTTC	CASKTSEDRAYGYTF
-	TRBJ1-2	-	TRBV7-9	TGTGCCAGCAGCTTACCCAGGGACTACCACAACTATGGCTACACCTTC	CASSLPRDYHNYGYTF
-	TRBJ2-2	TRBD2	TRBV9	TGTGCCAGCAGCCCTAGCGGTAACACCGGGGAGCTGTTTTTT	CASSPSGNTGELFF
-	TRBJ2-7	-	TRBV12-3/TRBV12-4	TGTGCCAGCAGTTTTCGGGGGGCGTACGAGCAGTACTTC	CASSFRGAYEQYF
-	TRBJ2-4	-	TRBV5-1	TGCGCCAGCAGCCCTGCAGCGGACCTGGGGAACATTCAGTACTTC	CASSPAADLGNIQYF
-	TRBJ2-3	TRBD2	TRBV3-1/TRBV3-2	TGTGCCAGCAGCCAAGATTCGGCGGGAGGGGATACGCAGTATTTT	CASSQDSAGGDTQYF
once	TRBJ1-1	-	TRBV14	TGTGCCAGCAGCCTGGCTGTGCACAGGGTAGGGGACACTGAAGCTTTCTTT	CASSLAVHRVGDTEAFF
once	TRBJ1-6	TRBD1	TRBV4-2	TGTGCCAGCAGCCAAGAGGACAGGGAGGCTTCACCCCTCCACTTT	CASSQEDREASPLHF
-	TRBJ2-7	-	TRBV11-2	TGTGCCAGCAGCCCACTCCTAACCTACGAGCAGTACTTC	CASSPLLTYEQYF
-	TRBJ2-6	-	TRBV19	TGTGCCAGTAGTATACGGGAGAGGTCTGGGGCCAACGTCCTGACTTTC	CASSIRERSGANVLTF
-	TRBJ2-1	-	TRBV15	TGTGCCACCAGCAGAACTCCTAGCTACAATGAGCAGTTCTTC	CATSRTPSYNEQFF
-	TRBJ2-2	TRBD1	TRBV5-1	TGCGCCAGCAGCTGGGACAGGGCGCGGACCGGGGAGCTGTTTTTT	CASSWDRARTGELFF
-	TRBJ1-1	TRBD1	TRBV30	TGTGCCTGGAGGAAACAGGGGTTTACTGAAGCTTTCTTT	CAWRKQGFTEAFF
-	TRBJ1-4	-	TRBV3-1/TRBV3-2	TGTGCCAGCAGCCAAGAAGATTCCGGAAAACTGTTTTTT	CASSQEDSGKLFF
-	TRBJ1-4	TRBD1	TRBV19	TGTGCCAGTAGCCCGCCGGGACAGAATAATGAAAAACTGTTTTTT	CASSPPGQNNEKLFF
-	TRBJ2-2	TRBD2	TRBV5-5	TGTGCCAGCAGCTTGTACCACGGGAGGGAAACCGGGGAGCTGTTTTTT	CASSLYHGRETGELFF
-	TRBJ2-7	-	TRBV11-2	TGTGCCAGCAGCTTAATCTTTGGGCCGGACTACGAGCAGTACTTC	CASSLIFGPDYEQYF
-	TRBJ2-1	-	TRBV6-4	TGTGCCAGCAGTGACTCGACAGTAAGTGAGCAGTTCTTC	CASSDSTVSEQFF
-	TRBJ1-4	-	TRBV2	TGTGCCAGCAGGGTGACTGGAACTAATGAAAAACTGTTTTTT	CASRVTGTNEKLFF
once	TRBJ2-2	TRBD2	TRBV11-2	TGTGCCAGCAGCCGCCGATGGACTAGCGGGAGGGCGGGTACCGGGGAGCTGTTTTTT	CASSRRWTSGRAGTGELFF
few	TRBJ1-6	-	TRBV5-1	TGCGCCAGCAGCTTAGTCTCAGGAAGAGATGGGTCACCCCTCCACTTT	CASSLVSGRDGSPLHF
once	TRBJ1-2	-	TRBV4-3	TGCGCCAGCAGCCAAGCAGCGGGCCTGTACTATGGCTACACCTTC	CASSQAAGLYYGYTF
-	TRBJ1-4	-	TRBV2	TGTGCCTGCAGGGACACAGAAGCAGCTAATGAAAAACTGTTTTTT	CACRDTEAANEKLFF
-	TRBJ2-5	TRBD2	TRBV29-1	TGCAGCGTTGAAGAAGGGACGACTAGCGGGAGTCAAGAGACCCAGTACTTC	CSVEEGTTSGSQETQYF
once	TRBJ2-7	TRBD2	TRBV6-6	TGTGCCAGCAGTCCTACTAGCGGGAGTGGGCCCTACGAGCAGTACTTC	CASSPTSGSGPYEQYF
-	TRBJ2-7	-	TRBV10-3	TGTGCCATCAGTGAGCCTACCTACGAGCAGTACTTC	CAISEPTYEQYF
-	TRBJ2-1	-	TRBV20-1	TGCAGTGCTAGAGATGTATGGCAGTTCTTC	CSARDVWQFF
-	TRBJ1-2	-	TRBV9	TGTGCCAGCAGCCGGCAGGGGAGTGGAATTAGTGGCTACACCTTC	CASSRQGSGISGYTF
-	TRBJ1-1	-	TRBV30	TGTGCCGGAAAGCCCTGGAGGGGCATTTACACTGAAGCTTTCTTT	CAGKPWRGIYTEAFF
-	TRBJ2-2	-	TRBV7-6	TGTGCCAGCAACCCCCGGGGTGGAGCCGGGGAGCTGTTTTTT	CASNPRGGAGELFF